A selection of T cell receptor beta chains follows, all from one sample in a study of T cells in Graves' hyperthyroidism and ophthalmopathy. TCRdb analysed the multiplex PCR reads with MiXCR anew, one entry per CDR3 protein. Found here are around 540,000 distinct CDR3 sequences, about 45% of them singletons; the top ten hold just under 8.5%. Sequenced input: peripheral blood or thyroid tissue (not recorded which). These TCRs come from a woman aged 18-30 years with Graves' hyperthyroidism. The CDR3 runs from the conserved cysteine through the conserved F or W. The order of the fields is J gene, clone size, V gene, D gene, CDR3 protein, CDR3 DNA. A D gene is named only where the DNA matches it firmly. Only part of the rows carry a size: once, few, many, or a class if the clone is expanded.

TRBJ1-1	many	TRBV29-1	.	CSVAFWGGPGNTEAFF	TGCAGCGTTGCTTTTTGGGGAGGGCCGGGGAACACTGAAGCTTTCTTT
TRBJ1-4	.	TRBV10-3	TRBD1	CASSAGTGGVGNEKLFF	TGTGCCAGCAGCGCCGGGACAGGGGGCGTTGGTAATGAAAAACTGTTTTTT
TRBJ1-1	.	TRBV9	TRBD1	CASSQGRGPNTEAFF	TGTGCCAGCAGCCAAGGCAGGGGGCCGAACACTGAAGCTTTCTTT
TRBJ1-1	few	TRBV20-1	.	CSARTGTRGTEAFF	TGCAGTGCTAGAACAGGGACCCGAGGGACTGAAGCTTTCTTT
TRBJ1-5	.	TRBV7-6	.	CASSLVQGGDYSNQPQHF	TGTGCCAGCAGCTTAGTCCAGGGTGGGGACTATAGCAATCAGCCCCAGCATTTT
TRBJ1-6	many	TRBV2	TRBD1	CASSDDRGMNSPLHF	TGTGCCAGCAGCGACGACAGGGGTATGAATTCACCCCTCCACTTT
TRBJ1-1	few	TRBV10-3	.	CAISEHEQGTEAFF	TGTGCCATCAGTGAACACGAACAGGGAACTGAAGCTTTCTTT
TRBJ1-6	.	TRBV7-9	TRBD1	CASSLSARQGIDSPLHF	TGTGCCAGCAGCTTATCGGCCCGACAGGGTATTGATTCACCCCTCCACTTT
TRBJ2-7	once	TRBV7-2	TRBD2	CASSSPILAGDSYEQYF	TGTGCCAGCAGCTCCCCCATTCTAGCGGGAGACTCCTACGAGCAGTACTTC
TRBJ1-4	few	TRBV20-1	.	CSARDGTTTHEKLFF	TGCAGTGCTAGAGATGGGACAACCACTCATGAAAAACTGTTTTTT
TRBJ2-2	.	TRBV20-1	TRBD2	CSATGTSDTGELFF	TGCAGTGCTACGGGGACTAGCGACACCGGGGAGCTGTTTTTT
TRBJ1-2	once	TRBV24-1	TRBD1	CATSPGGGAYGYTF	TGTGCCACTTCCCCAGGAGGGGGCGCCTATGGCTACACCTTC
TRBJ1-6	many	TRBV12-3/TRBV12-4	.	CASSLQGRSLHF	TGTGCCAGCAGTCTACAAGGCCGATCCCTCCACTTT
TRBJ1-5	.	TRBV7-9	.	CASSLGRSGASRNSNQPQHF	TGTGCCAGCAGCTTAGGTCGATCCGGGGCCTCTCGGAATAGCAATCAGCCCCAGCATTTT
TRBJ2-2	.	TRBV20-1	TRBD2	CSATWTSGENANTGELFF	TGCAGTGCTACTTGGACTAGCGGCGAAAATGCGAACACCGGGGAGCTGTTTTTT
TRBJ2-7	many	TRBV19	.	CASSTAYGYEQYF	TGTGCCAGTAGCACCGCGTATGGCTACGAGCAGTACTTC
TRBJ2-7	few	TRBV14	TRBD2	CASSPLRGTSGVAYEQYF	TGTGCCAGCAGCCCCCTCCGCGGGACTAGCGGAGTTGCCTACGAGCAGTACTTC
TRBJ1-5	.	TRBV20-1	.	CSAVPVGKHPQHF	TGCAGTGCTGTCCCGGTAGGGAAGCACCCCCAGCATTTT
TRBJ2-7	.	TRBV15	TRBD1	CATSTTGVHEQYF	TGTGCCACCAGCACGACAGGGGTCCACGAGCAGTACTTC